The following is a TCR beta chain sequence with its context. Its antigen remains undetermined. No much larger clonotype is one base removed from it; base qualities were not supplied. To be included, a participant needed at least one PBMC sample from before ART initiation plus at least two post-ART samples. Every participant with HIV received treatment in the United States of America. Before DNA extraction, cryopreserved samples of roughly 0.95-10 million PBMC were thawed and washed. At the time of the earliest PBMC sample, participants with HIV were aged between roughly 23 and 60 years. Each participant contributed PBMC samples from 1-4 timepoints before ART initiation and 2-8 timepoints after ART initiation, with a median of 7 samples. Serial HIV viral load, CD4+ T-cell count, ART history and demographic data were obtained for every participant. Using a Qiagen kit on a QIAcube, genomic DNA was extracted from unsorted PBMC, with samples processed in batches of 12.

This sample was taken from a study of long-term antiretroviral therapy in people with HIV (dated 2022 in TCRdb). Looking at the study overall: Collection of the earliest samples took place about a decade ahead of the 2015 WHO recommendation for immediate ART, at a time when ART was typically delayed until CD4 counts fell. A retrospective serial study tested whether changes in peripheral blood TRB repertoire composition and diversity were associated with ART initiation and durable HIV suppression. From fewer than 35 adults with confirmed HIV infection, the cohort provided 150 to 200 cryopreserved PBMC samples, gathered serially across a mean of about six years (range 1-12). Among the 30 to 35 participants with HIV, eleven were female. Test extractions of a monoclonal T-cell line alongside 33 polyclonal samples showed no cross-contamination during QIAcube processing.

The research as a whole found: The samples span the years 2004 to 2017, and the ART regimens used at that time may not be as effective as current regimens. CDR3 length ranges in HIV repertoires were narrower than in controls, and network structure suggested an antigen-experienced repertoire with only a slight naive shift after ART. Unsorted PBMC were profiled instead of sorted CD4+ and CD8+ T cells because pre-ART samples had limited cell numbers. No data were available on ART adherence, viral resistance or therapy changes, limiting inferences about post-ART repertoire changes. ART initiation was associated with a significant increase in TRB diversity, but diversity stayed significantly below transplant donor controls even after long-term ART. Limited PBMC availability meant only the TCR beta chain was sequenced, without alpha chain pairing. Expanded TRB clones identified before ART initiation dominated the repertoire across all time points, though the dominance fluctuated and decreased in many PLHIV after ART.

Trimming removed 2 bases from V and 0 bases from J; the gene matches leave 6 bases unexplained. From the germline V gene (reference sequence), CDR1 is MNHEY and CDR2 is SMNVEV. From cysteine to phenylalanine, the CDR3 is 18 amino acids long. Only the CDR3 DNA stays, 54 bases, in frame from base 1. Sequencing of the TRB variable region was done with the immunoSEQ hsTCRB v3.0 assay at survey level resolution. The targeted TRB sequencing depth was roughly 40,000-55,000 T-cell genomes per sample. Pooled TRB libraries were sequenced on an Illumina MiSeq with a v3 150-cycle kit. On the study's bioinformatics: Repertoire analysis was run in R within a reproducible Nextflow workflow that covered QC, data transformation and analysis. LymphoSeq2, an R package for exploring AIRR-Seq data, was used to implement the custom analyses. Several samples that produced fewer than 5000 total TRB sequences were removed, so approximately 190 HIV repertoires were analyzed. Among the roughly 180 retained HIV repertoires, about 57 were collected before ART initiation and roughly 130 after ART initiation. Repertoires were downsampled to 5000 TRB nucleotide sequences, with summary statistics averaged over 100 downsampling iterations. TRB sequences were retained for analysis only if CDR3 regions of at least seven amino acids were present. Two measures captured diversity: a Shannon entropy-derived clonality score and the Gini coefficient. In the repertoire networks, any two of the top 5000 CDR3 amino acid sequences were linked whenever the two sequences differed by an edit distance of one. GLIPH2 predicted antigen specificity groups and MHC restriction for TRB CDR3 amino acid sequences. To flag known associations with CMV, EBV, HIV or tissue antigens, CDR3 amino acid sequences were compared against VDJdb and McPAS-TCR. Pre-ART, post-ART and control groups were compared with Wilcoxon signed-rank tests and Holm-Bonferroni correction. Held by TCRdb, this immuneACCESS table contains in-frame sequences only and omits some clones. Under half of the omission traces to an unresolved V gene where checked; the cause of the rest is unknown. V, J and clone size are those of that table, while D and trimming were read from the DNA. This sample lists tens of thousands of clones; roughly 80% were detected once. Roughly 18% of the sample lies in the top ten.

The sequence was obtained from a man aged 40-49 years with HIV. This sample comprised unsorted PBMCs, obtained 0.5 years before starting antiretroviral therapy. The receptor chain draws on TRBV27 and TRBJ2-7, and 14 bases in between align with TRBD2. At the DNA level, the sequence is TGTGCCAGCAGTTTAGCCGGGACTAGCGGGGGTAGCTCCTACGAGCAGTACTTC. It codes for CASSLAGTSGGSSYEQYF.